Listed below are T cell receptor beta chains from one sample, sequenced in a study of early T cells in non-severe SARS-CoV-2 infection. TCRdb redid the calling of the 5' RACE reads with MiXCR, one entry per CDR3 protein. This sample has tens of thousands of distinct CDR3 sequences; over 9% occur once, and the top ten carry about 4%. Sequenced material: whole blood. Every receptor here comes from an adult who was a healthcare worker with PCR-confirmed SARS-CoV-2 infection or an uninfected control (not recorded which). Both conserved end residues are part of each CDR3. D genes are given only for firm matches. For some rows the clone size is stated as once, few or many, or as a class when expanded; others skip it.

many	TRBV4-1	TRBJ2-3	TRBD2	CASSQGLAGGDTQYF	TGCGCCAGCAGCCAGGGACTAGCGGGAGGAGATACGCAGTATTTT
few	TRBV7-3	TRBJ2-2	.	CASSPGASYRAGELFF	TGTGCCAGCAGCCCAGGGGCTTCTTACCGCGCCGGGGAGCTGTTTTTT
many	TRBV7-9	TRBJ2-1	.	CASSVGGVVSYNEQFF	TGTGCCAGCAGCGTCGGCGGGGTCGTGAGCTACAATGAGCAGTTCTTC
.	TRBV3-1	TRBJ2-7	.	CASSQVRGRGYEQYF	TGTGCCAGCAGCCAAGTGAGGGGCCGGGGGTACGAGCAGTACTTC
.	TRBV28	TRBJ2-1	TRBD2	CASASGTLHEQFF	TGTGCCAGCGCTAGCGGGACACTACATGAGCAGTTCTTC
few	TRBV9	TRBJ1-6	.	CASSVGGTGSPLHF	TGTGCCAGCAGCGTAGGAGGAACGGGTTCACCCCTCCACTTT
many	TRBV28	TRBJ2-7	TRBD2	CASLAGDFYEQYF	TGTGCCAGCCTAGCGGGAGATTTCTACGAGCAGTACTTC
many	TRBV5-4	TRBJ2-7	.	CASSFEDEQYF	TGTGCCAGCAGCTTCGAGGACGAGCAGTACTTC
few	TRBV28	TRBJ2-7	.	CASSSRNSYEQYF	TGTGCCAGCAGTTCAAGGAACTCCTACGAGCAGTACTTC
few	TRBV5-4	TRBJ2-7	.	CASSLGLRYEQYF	TGTGCCAGCAGCTTGGGACTCCGCTACGAGCAGTACTTC
.	TRBV3-1	TRBJ2-3	.	CASGGSGPDTQYF	TGTGCCAGCGGGGGAAGCGGCCCAGATACGCAGTATTTT
few	TRBV12-2	TRBJ2-1	.	CASRLLAGDGNEQFF	TGTGCAAGTCGTCTTTTAGCGGGAGATGGGAATGAGCAGTTCTTC
few	TRBV28	TRBJ2-5	.	CASIRGPQETQYF	TGTGCCAGCATCCGGGGCCCCCAAGAGACCCAGTACTTC
few	TRBV27	TRBJ2-4	.	CASAFLQGNIQYF	TGTGCCAGCGCATTCTTACAGGGAAACATTCAGTACTTC
.	TRBV9	TRBJ2-1	.	CASSVGGGSSSSTQFF	TGTGCCAGCAGCGTAGGAGGCGGCAGCTCTTCCTCAACACAGTTCTTC
many	TRBV19	TRBJ2-5	TRBD2	CASSISTSGFQETQYF	TGTGCCAGTAGTATATCGACTAGCGGTTTTCAAGAGACCCAGTACTTC
.	TRBV5-1	TRBJ2-5	.	CASSTGETQYF	TGCGCCAGCAGCACCGGAGAGACCCAGTACTTC
many	TRBV29-1	TRBJ2-1	.	CSVRRRQEGEQFF	TGCAGCGTTCGCCGGAGACAGGAGGGAGAGCAGTTCTTC
many	TRBV6-6	TRBJ2-7	.	CASSTARYEQYF	TGTGCCAGCAGTACCGCCAGGTACGAGCAGTACTTC
.	TRBV10-3	TRBJ2-1	TRBD2	CAISEGWTSGRNEQFF	TGTGCCATCAGCGAGGGGTGGACTAGCGGGAGAAATGAGCAGTTCTTC
many	TRBV6-1	TRBJ1-5	TRBD1	CASMRDRDRGHSNQPQHF	TGTGCCAGCATGAGGGATCGGGACAGGGGGCATAGCAATCAGCCCCAGCATTTT
many	TRBV27	TRBJ1-4	.	CASTPRTASNEKLFF	TGTGCCAGCACCCCGCGAACAGCTTCTAATGAAAAACTGTTTTTT
many	TRBV7-9	TRBJ2-4	TRBD2	CASSLALAGGTTAKNIQYF	TGTGCCAGCAGCTTAGCACTAGCGGGAGGGACTACAGCCAAAAACATTCAGTACTTC
many	TRBV18	TRBJ1-3	.	CASSPPDTYSGNTIYF	TGTGCCAGCTCACCACCGGACACGTACTCTGGAAACACCATATATTTT
many	TRBV18	TRBJ2-2	TRBD2	CASSPRAGVTGELFF	TGTGCCAGCTCACCCCGAGCGGGAGTTACCGGGGAGCTGTTTTTT
many	TRBV2	TRBJ2-2	TRBD2	CASSTLAGQNTGELFF	TGTGCCAGCAGCACACTAGCGGGGCAGAACACCGGGGAGCTGTTTTTT
many	TRBV7-2	TRBJ2-3	.	CASSEGAGGYTDTQYF	TGTGCCAGCAGCGAGGGGGCGGGAGGTTACACAGATACGCAGTATTTT
.	TRBV14	TRBJ2-7	.	CASSLGTPRLGQYF	TGTGCCAGCAGCCTCGGGACACCCCGGCTCGGGCAGTACTTC
many	TRBV5-4	TRBJ2-5	TRBD1	CASSLSGSGGTQYF	TGTGCCAGCAGCTTGTCGGGCTCAGGGGGGACCCAGTACTTC
few	TRBV7-9	TRBJ1-1	.	CASSLTGKSEAFF	TGTGCCAGCAGCTTAACAGGGAAGTCTGAAGCTTTCTTT
.	TRBV7-2	TRBJ2-1	.	CASSKWDSANEQFF	TGTGCCAGCAGTAAATGGGACTCCGCCAATGAGCAGTTCTTC